This TCR beta chain was recovered during a study of blood T cell repertoires in COVID-19. Across the whole study: PBMCs, B-cell-depleted T cells, or T cells provided the cDNA or gDNA that made up the material.

Authors' analysis steps: From reference gene primer amplification, estimates of nucleated cell counts were derived. The protocol was immunoSEQ multiplex PCR, while the TCRdb copy is restricted to in-frame clones and leaves out a portion. Clone size and the V and J calls come from that table; the DNA yielded D and trimming. The top ten hold approximately 5% of the sample, which has 200,000 to 250,000 clones, less than 85% seen once. This CDR3 contains 14 residues. Per germline, CDR1 SNHLY and CDR2 FYNNEI. The V and J ends lost 5 bases and 0 bases respectively, with 7 bases between them. What was sequenced was peripheral blood. The clonotype was recovered from a woman over 75 with active or convalescent COVID-19. The chain employs TRBV2 and TRBJ2-2; no definite D call. CDR3 sequence: CASSSSANTGELFF. The DNA for the CDR3 is TGTGCCAGCAGTAGTAGTGCGAACACCGGGGAGCTGTTTTTT.